This T cell receptor (beta chain) was obtained from a study of T cell responses to AZD1222 COVID-19 vaccine. It was second doses at about 4 or about 12 weeks that were pooled. Broader study findings: At study baseline, merely five or six AZD1222 recipients were seropositive. Distributed over spike, vaccine-associated CD4 TCRs predominated at 160-218 and 743-854.

As to this clone: Its antigen remains unknown.

Generated by immunoSEQ multiplex PCR, the TCRdb table keeps only in-frame clones and is missing some. The sample records 18,000 or so clones, roughly 89% being singletons. The ends were cut back, 4 bases at V and 2 bases at J, with 9 bases in the middle. The CDR3 length is 13 residues. Germline V gives CDR1 SGHDT, CDR2 YYEEEE. Sequencing used peripheral blood, obtained 28 days after the second AZD1222 dose. V is TRBV5-6 and J is TRBJ2-5; D perhaps matches TRBD1 (6 bases). This sequence was found in an adult who received the AZD1222 COVID-19 vaccine. The CDR3 is CASSAQGQETQYF. The CDR3 DNA reads as TGTGCCAGCAGCGCACAGGGTCAAGAGACCCAGTACTTC.